The clone carrying this T cell receptor (beta chain) was observed a handful of times. The target antigen is unknown. The sample is drawn from a study of beta chain features in type 1 diabetes. Regarding the study as a whole: A greater similarity of naive, central memory and Treg TCRB repertoires was seen among patients than among healthy donors. It was not settled here whether HLA type affects TCRB rearrangement.

Sorting that relied on CD45RO/CCR7/CD25/CD127/CD95/CD27 yielded CD4+ naive, central memory, regulatory and stem cell-like memory cells. What was sequenced were expressed TCRB transcripts, since all of the isolated RNA had been reverse transcribed. Sequencing used immunoSEQ multiplex PCR; TCRdb keeps in-frame clones, though not all of them. Here the sample spans about 250,000 clones, 13% to 15% being singletons. From germline, CDR1 is SGHVS and CDR2 FNYEAQ. This CDR3 has 16 amino acids. Trimming removed 0 bases from V and 3 bases from J; junction bases left unmatched: 6. The clonotype comes from a middle-aged woman in good health. The chain couples TRBV7-6 to TRBJ1-2; TRBD1 aligns across 8 bases. The sample consisted of naive CD4+ T cells from blood. CDR3 DNA: TGTGCCAGCAGCTTAGCACACAGGGGGTCTGACTATGGCTACACCTTC. This encodes CASSLAHRGSDYGYTF. The variable domain in full, completed from reference TRBV7-6 and TRBJ1-2, reads GAGVSQSPRYKVTKRGQDVALRCDPISGHVSLYWYRQALGQGPEFLTYFNYEAQQDKSGLPNDRFSAERPEGSISTLTIQRTEQRDSAMYRCASSLAHRGSDYGYTFGSGTRLTVV.